A single sample gave rise to the 25 T cell receptor beta chains below, sequenced in a study of cytomegalovirus exposure and HLA in healthy donors. The PCR ran on 60 Vbeta and 13 Jbeta primers. Produced via immunoSEQ multiplex PCR; TCRdb's table is partial and in-frame only. The data show about 150,000 clones, about 68% seen once. The sequenced sample was PBMCs. These receptors originate from a man aged 18 to 29 in good health and CMV-seronegative.

This rearrangement joins TRBV6-6 to TRBJ1-5; TRBD1 aligns across 8 bases. The CDR3 totals 15 residues. Per germline, CDR1 MNHNY and CDR2 SVGAGI (reference sequence). The V gene end was trimmed by 5 bases and the J gene end by 7 bases; junction bases not matched to a gene: 10. The CDR3 bases are TGTGCCAGCAGTCAGGACGGGACAGGCGACCAGCCCCAGCATTTT. It codes for CASSQDGTGDQPQHF.

The rearrangement uses TRBV4-3 and TRBJ2-2, with 11 nucleotides matching TRBD2. V lost 4 bases to trimming and J lost 7 bases; unmatched junction nucleotides: 8. The CDR3 is 16 amino acids. Looked up from germline, CDR1 is LGHNA and CDR2 is YSLEER. This CDR3 reads CASSRQALAGGGELFF. The CDR3 nucleotides read TGCGCCAGCAGCCGACAGGCCCTAGCGGGAGGCGGGGAGCTGTTTTTT.

This chain uses TRBV18 with TRBJ2-7; 14 bases match TRBD2. V shed 8 bases and J 9 bases; nucleotides not matched to a gene: 18. Per germline, CDR1 KGHSH and CDR2 LQKENI. CDR3 length: 17 residues. As DNA, the CDR3 is TGTGCCAGCACCCCGGGACTAGCGGGAGCCCACTCCGGGGGGCAGTACTTC. Protein sequence: CASTPGLAGAHSGGQYF.

This clone occurred a few times. The V gene is TRBV10-2, the J gene TRBJ2-3; perhaps TRBD2 as D (5 bases). CDR3 length: 14 residues. Germline values: CDR1 WSHSY, CDR2 SAAADI. V was clipped by 3 bases and J by 0 bases, with 7 bases between them. This chain's CDR3 is CASSDSESTDTQYF. In DNA, the CDR3 is TGCGCCAGCAGTGATAGCGAGAGCACAGATACGCAGTATTTT.

The rearrangement links TRBV7-9 to TRBJ2-3; 8 bases are shared with TRBD2. The ends lost 0 bases at V and 5 bases at J; junction bases unmatched: 7. Germline CDR1 SEHNR, CDR2 FQNEAQ (reference sequence). The CDR3 length is 16 residues. The CDR3 loop reads CASSLASGGRVDTQYF. For the CDR3, the DNA is TGTGCCAGCAGCTTAGCTTCGGGAGGGCGGGTAGATACGCAGTATTTT.

The chain links TRBV27 to TRBJ2-3; TRBD2 matches 7 bases. The CDR3 consists of 17 residues. Trimming removed 5 bases from V and 0 bases from J; junction bases left unmatched: 11. In germline, CDR1 is MNHEY, CDR2 SMNVEV (reference sequence). CDR3 region: CASSPPRAGVSTDTQYF. CDR3 nucleotide sequence: TGTGCCAGCAGTCCCCCGAGGGCGGGAGTGAGCACAGATACGCAGTATTTT.

The genes are TRBV28 and TRBJ1-5; unclear D gene. Trimming left V 4 bases short and J 9 bases short, with 7 bases between. The CDR3 has 11 amino acids. Germline V gene sequence: CDR1 MDHEN, CDR2 SYDVKM. For the CDR3, the DNA is TGTGCCAGCAGTTCTCCTCGGCCCCAGCATTTT. Translated: CASSSPRPQHF.

This clone was detected only a few times. This chain connects TRBV6-5 to TRBJ1-2; no definite D call. Germline lookup yields CDR1 MNHEY and CDR2 SVGAGI. The length of the CDR3 is 13 residues. Trimming removed 2 bases from V and 8 bases from J, with 12 bases in between. Here the CDR3 reads CASSYREEKGYTF. CDR3 nucleotide sequence: TGTGCCAGCAGTTACCGGGAGGAGAAGGGCTACACCTTC.

The rearrangement joins TRBV6-5 to TRBJ1-1, with D tentatively TRBD1 (5 bases). V was shortened by 6 bases and J by 3 bases, with 14 bases between the two germline ends. The CDR3 runs to 14 residues. Germline CDR1 and CDR2: MNHEY and SVGAGI. CDR3 coding DNA: TGTGCCAGCAGCTTGGGGGGAAGGGACACTGAAGCTTTCTTT. Translated, it gives CASSLGGRDTEAFF.

The gene calls are TRBV4-3 and TRBJ1-5; no clear D gene. Trimming took 0 bases from V and 7 from J, leaving 19 bases between them. This CDR3 has 17 amino acids. CDR1 is LGHNA, CDR2 YSLEER, per germline. The CDR3 bases are TGCGCCAGCAGCCAAGATTTCGGCCGGGTCAGAGAACAGCCCCAGCATTTT. Residues: CASSQDFGRVREQPQHF.

The chain joins TRBV6-5 to TRBJ2-1, with 11 bases lining up with TRBD2. The ends lost 3 bases at V and 7 bases at J; junction bases unmatched: 5. Germline V CDR1 and CDR2: MNHEY, SVGAGI. This CDR3 comprises 15 residues. The CDR3 loop is CASSYGTSGSNEQFF. DNA for the CDR3: TGTGCCAGCAGTTATGGTACTAGCGGGAGTAATGAGCAGTTCTTC.

The rearrangement links TRBV18 to TRBJ1-5, with D possibly matching TRBD1 (6 bases). V lost 2 bases to trimming and J lost 6 bases, with 11 bases between them. CDR1 is KGHSH, CDR2 LQKENI, per germline. This CDR3 spans 14 amino acids. CDR3 in DNA: TGTGCCAGCTCACCAACCGGGGGGCGTCAGCCCCAGCATTTT. Encoded protein: CASSPTGGRQPQHF.

The chain uses TRBV11-2 and TRBJ2-3; 12 bases are shared with TRBD2. V was pared by 1 base and J by 5 bases, with 7 bases of the junction left unmatched. The germline gives CDR1 SGHAT, CDR2 FQNNGV. This CDR3 comprises 17 residues. Here the CDR3 reads CASSLVPLAGGRDTQYF. The CDR3 nucleotides read TGTGCCAGCAGCTTAGTCCCCCTAGCGGGAGGGCGAGATACGCAGTATTTT.

The chain uses TRBV2 and TRBJ1-2; 7 bases fit TRBD1. CDR3 size: 16 residues. Germline CDR1 SNHLY, CDR2 FYNNEI. Trimming took 6 bases from V and 0 from J; bases not matched to a gene: 10. The CDR3 DNA is TGTGCCAGCAGCGGAACAGGGGTGGGGACTAACTATGGCTACACCTTC. Its translation: CASSGTGVGTNYGYTF. The entire variable domain, with the rest obtained from reference TRBV2 and TRBJ1-2, is as follows: EPEVTQTPSHQVTQMGQEVILRCVPISNHLYFYWYRQILGQKVEFLVSFYNNEISEKSEIFDDQFSVERPDGSNFTLKIRSTKLEDSAMYFCASSGTGVGTNYGYTFGSGTRLTVV.

The chain has TRBV5-4 and TRBJ1-2; weak D call: TRBD1 (5 bases). This CDR3 has 14 amino acids. V was pared by 1 base and J by 3 bases, with 10 bases between. Germline assignment: CDR1 SGHNT and CDR2 YYREEE (reference sequence). CDR3 sequence reads: CASSLRGEDYGYTF. The CDR3 bases are TGTGCCAGCAGCTTGCGGGGGGAGGACTATGGCTACACCTTC.

V and J are TRBV4-1 and TRBJ2-1, with 9 bases lining up with TRBD2. This CDR3 contains 16 residues. Trimming took 0 bases from V and 9 from J; bases not matched to a gene: 9. Germline CDR1 reads MGHRA; CDR2 reads YSYEKL. The CDR3 nucleotides read TGCGCCAGCAGCCAAGATCGGAGGACTAGCGTTGGTGAGCAGTTCTTC. Translation gives CASSQDRRTSVGEQFF.

This chain uses TRBV2 with TRBJ2-5; 10 bases match TRBD1. Germline V gives CDR1 SNHLY, CDR2 FYNNEI. Trimming removed 7 bases from V and 5 bases from J; junction bases left unmatched: 10. This CDR3 has 15 amino acids. CDR3: CASILTGGYMETQYF. The CDR3, as DNA: TGTGCCAGCATCCTGACAGGGGGCTACATGGAGACCCAGTACTTC.

V is TRBV23-1 and J is TRBJ2-3, with 12 bases aligning to TRBD2. TRBV23-1 is noted as an ORF with a role that remains uncertain. The CDR3 consists of 16 residues. Trimming cost V 3 bases and J 3 bases; bases outside gene matches: 4. The CDR3 region is CASSHLAGGGTDTQYF. The DNA of the CDR3 is TGCGCCAGCAGTCACCTAGCGGGAGGGGGGACAGATACGCAGTATTTT.

This clone was picked up a small number of times. V is TRBV7-9 and J is TRBJ2-6, with D hard to call. CDR3 length: 15 amino acids. Germline lookup yields CDR1 SEHNR and CDR2 FQNEAQ (reference sequence). The V end was cut by 4 bases, the J end by 2 bases, with 9 bases between. CDR3 loop: CASSSSGPGANVLTF. The CDR3 DNA is TGTGCCAGCAGCTCCTCAGGCCCTGGGGCCAACGTCCTGACTTTC. The full variable domain, rest sourced from reference TRBV7-9 and TRBJ2-6, is DTGVSQNPRHKITKRGQNVTFRCDPISEHNRLYWYRQTLGQGPEFLTYFQNEAQLEKSRLLSDRFSAERPKGSFSTLEIQRTEQGDSAMYLCASSSSGPGANVLTFGAGSRLTVL.

CDR3 sequence: CASSGRASTDTQYF. CDR3 sequence (DNA): TGTGCCAGCAGCGGGAGGGCCTCCACAGATACGCAGTATTTT. J is TRBJ2-3 and V is TRBV9; the D gene is possibly TRBD2 (6 bases). Germline CDR1 is SGDLS and CDR2 is YYNGEE. V was clipped by 3 bases and J by 2 bases, with 10 bases between them. The CDR3 has 14 amino acids.

This rearrangement joins TRBV9 to TRBJ2-5, with a weak D call TRBD1 (5 bases). CDR3 size: 13 residues. V dropped 4 bases and J dropped 0 bases, with 7 bases sitting between them. Germline V lookup: CDR1 SGDLS, CDR2 YYNGEE. The DNA of the CDR3 is TGTGCCAGCAGCCCGGACAACCAAGAGACCCAGTACTTC. This translates into CASSPDNQETQYF.

In its sample, this clone was seen once. The rearrangement links TRBV9 to TRBJ2-7; 9 bases align to TRBD1. V lost 3 bases, J lost 6 bases, and 7 bases stayed unmatched. Germline V lookup: CDR1 SGDLS, CDR2 YYNGEE. The CDR3 contains 14 residues. DNA for the CDR3: TGTGCCAGCAGCGACTTGGGACAGGGCGCCGAGCAGTACTTC. Protein: CASSDLGQGAEQYF.

This sequence joins TRBV11-2 and TRBJ2-7, with 8 nucleotides matching TRBD1. J was trimmed by 2 bases and V by 1 base; bases with no gene match: 1. This CDR3 comprises 14 residues. CDR1 is SGHAT, CDR2 FQNNGV, per germline. Here the CDR3 reads CASSLGTGTYEQYF. For the CDR3, the DNA is TGTGCCAGCAGCTTAGGGACAGGGACCTACGAGCAGTACTTC.

V gene TRBV21-1 combines with J gene TRBJ1-2. TRBV21-1 is termed a pseudogene. The CDR3 contains 14 residues. CDR3 bases: TGTGCCAGCAGTGGGAGGGGGAGTAACTATGGCTACACCTTC. Translating it yields CASSGRGSNYGYTF.

The V call is TRBV2, the J call TRBJ1-4, with 7 bases that match TRBD1. V was pared by 6 bases and J by 8 bases, with 9 bases of the junction left unmatched. The CDR3 sequence is 14 residues long. Germline CDR1 and CDR2: SNHLY and FYNNEI. CDR3 protein: CASRGTARTEKLFF. The CDR3 DNA sequence: TGTGCCAGCAGGGGGACAGCTCGTACAGAAAAACTGTTTTTT.